The 27 T cell receptor beta chains given below trace back to one sample, sequenced in a study of monozygotic twins with inflammatory bowel disease. No DNA is given; TCRdb re-called the 5' RACE reads and lists each CDR3 protein once. This table lists tens of thousands of distinct CDR3 sequences. Sequenced sample: blood. Receptors originate from a human donor with ulcerative colitis or Crohn's disease, or a healthy co-twin of an affected twin (not recorded which).

The rearrangement uses TRBV6-1 and TRBJ1-6; absent DNA, TCRdb's TRBD1 call cannot be checked. The CDR3 extends over 15 amino acids. CDR1 and CDR2 from the germline V gene are MNHNS and SASEGT. The CDR3 region is CASRGDRGIDSPLHF.

The rearrangement links TRBV7-7 to TRBJ2-3; TCRdb returns TRBD1, unconfirmable since there is no DNA. This CDR3 has 13 residues. Germline CDR1 SSHAT, CDR2 FNYEAQ (reference sequence). This CDR3 is CASSPLGPDTQYF.

V and J are TRBV11-2 and TRBJ2-7; the D call from TCRdb, TRBD1, cannot be confirmed without DNA. Germline loops: CDR1 SGHAT, CDR2 FQNNGV. This CDR3 contains 15 residues. CDR3 residues: CASSLVWGSEYEQYF.

The chain joins TRBV25-1 to TRBJ1-5; TCRdb picks TRBD1, but there is no DNA to check that call. The CDR3 loop spans 14 amino acids. CDR1 and CDR2 from the germline V gene are MGHDK and SYGVNS. The CDR3 region is CASRKTGDNQPQHF.

The chain uses TRBV27 and TRBJ1-6; the D call of TRBD1 rests on TCRdb alone, since no DNA is present to check it. Germline-derived CDR1 and CDR2 are MNHEY and SMNVEV (reference sequence). The CDR3 contains 15 residues. CDR3 region: CASSLEYRFNSPLHF.

The chain links TRBV7-2 to TRBJ1-1. The CDR3 is 12 residues long. From germline, CDR1 is SGHTA and CDR2 FQGNSA. This chain's CDR3 is CASSLRVGKAFF.

V and J are TRBV3-1 and TRBJ2-7; TCRdb indicates TRBD1, and absent DNA this call remains unverified. CDR3 length equals 16 residues. The germline V gene has CDR1 LGHDT and CDR2 YNNKEL (reference sequence). The CDR3 sequence is CASSQEGSGGSYEQYF.

This chain links TRBV5-1 with TRBJ2-5; TCRdb's D gene call, TRBD2, goes unchecked for lack of DNA. CDR1 is SGHRS, CDR2 YFSETQ, per germline. The CDR3 contains 14 residues. CDR3 sequence: CASSFGQGRETQYF.

The chain carries TRBV5-1 and TRBJ2-5; lacking DNA, the TRBD1 call made by TCRdb goes unchecked. The CDR3 is 14 residues long. Germline assignment: CDR1 SGHRS and CDR2 YFSETQ. CDR3 in amino acids: CASSFGTTKETQYF. The whole variable domain, remainder taken from reference TRBV5-1 and TRBJ2-5, is KAGVTQTPRYLIKTRGQQVTLSCSPISGHRSVSWYQQTPGQGLQFLFEYFSETQRNKGNFPGRFSGRQFSNSRSEMNVSTLELGDSALYLCASSFGTTKETQYFGPGTRLLVL.

The chain has TRBV5-1 and TRBJ2-1. Germline-derived CDR1 and CDR2 are SGHRS and YFSETQ. The length of the CDR3 is 13 residues. The CDR3: CASRESSYNEQFF.

The rearrangement uses TRBV25-1 and TRBJ1-2; the TCRdb call, TRBD1, lacks DNA for checking. The CDR3 is made up of 13 amino acids. Per the germline V gene, CDR1 is MGHDK and CDR2 is SYGVNS. The CDR3 is CASKAGGTRGYTF.

J is TRBJ1-5 and V is TRBV5-1; TCRdb returns TRBD1, unconfirmable since there is no DNA. Germline CDR1 and CDR2: SGHRS and YFSETQ. The CDR3 covers 15 residues. The CDR3: CASSPGTGGNQPQHF.

The gene calls are TRBV20-1 and TRBJ2-7; TCRdb calls TRBD1, which cannot be checked without DNA. This CDR3 has 14 residues. The germline CDR1 and CDR2 sequences are DFQATT and SNEGSKA (reference sequence). The CDR3 region is CSATLGVNSYEQYF.

The J gene is TRBJ1-1, the V gene TRBV30. Per germline, CDR1 GTSNPN and CDR2 SVGIG (reference sequence). CDR3 length: 13 amino acids. The CDR3 loop is CAGMDRPNTEAFF.

This chain links TRBV3-1 with TRBJ2-6. The germline gives CDR1 LGHDT, CDR2 YNNKEL (reference sequence). The CDR3 sequence is 17 residues long. CDR3 region: CASSWKRTSSGANVLTF. Combining the CDR3 with reference TRBV3-1 and TRBJ2-6 gives the whole variable domain DTAVSQTPKYLVTQMGNDKSIKCEQNLGHDTMYWYKQDSKKFLKIMFSYNNKELIINETVPNRFSPKSPDKAHLNLHINSLELGDSAVYFCASSWKRTSSGANVLTFGAGSRLTVL.

The chain is built from TRBV19 and TRBJ2-1; lacking DNA, the TRBD2 call made by TCRdb goes unchecked. Looked up from germline, CDR1 is LNHDA and CDR2 is SQIVND (reference sequence). The CDR3 extends over 19 amino acids. CDR3 residues: CASSIESRLVREGHNEQFF.

The V call is TRBV24-1, the J call TRBJ2-4; the TCRdb call, TRBD2, lacks DNA for checking. This CDR3 is 14 amino acids long. In germline, CDR1 is KGHDR, CDR2 SFDVKD. The CDR3 sequence: CATSMGGPLNMQYF.

The chain is built from TRBV19 and TRBJ1-2. The CDR3 has 13 amino acids. CDR1 LNHDA and CDR2 SQIVND come from the germline V gene (reference sequence). CDR3 protein: CASSIGRVGGYTF.

By frequency, this clonotype registers medium-sized (0.01 to 0.1%). The chain is built from TRBV28 and TRBJ2-4; TCRdb's D call of TRBD1 is untestable without DNA. This CDR3 is built from 16 residues. CDR1 is MDHEN, CDR2 SYDVKM, per germline. CDR3 sequence: CASSKQGAVAKNIQYF.

The V and J genes are TRBV30 and TRBJ1-5; absent DNA, TCRdb's TRBD1 call cannot be checked. The CDR3 is 18 residues long. Germline V gene lookup returns CDR1 GTSNPN and CDR2 SVGIG (reference sequence). The chain's CDR3 is CAWSVRAGGAGGDQPQHF.

The V gene is TRBV5-1, the J gene TRBJ2-7; TCRdb reports TRBD2, a call that lacks DNA to check it against. This CDR3 comprises 14 residues. Germline assignment: CDR1 SGHRS and CDR2 YFSETQ. CDR3 region: CASSFSGSIYEQYF.

The chain employs TRBV5-1 and TRBJ2-1; TCRdb lists TRBD2, though no DNA is available to test this call. This CDR3 region has 17 residues. From germline, CDR1 is SGHRS and CDR2 YFSETQ. CDR3 residues: CASSLAASGTVFNEQFF.

This chain joins TRBV11-3 and TRBJ2-4; TCRdb returns TRBD1, unconfirmable since there is no DNA. The CDR3 loop spans 19 amino acids. Germline loops: CDR1 SGHNT, CDR2 YENEEA. The CDR3 is CASSLGGRTARLAKNIQYF.

The V and J genes are TRBV29-1 and TRBJ2-7; checking the TCRdb D call of TRBD1 is not possible without DNA. CDR1 is SQVTM and CDR2 is ANQGSEA in the germline V gene. The CDR3 has 13 residues. The CDR3 sequence: CSATGTGGYEQYF.

CDR3 sequence: CASSLIAGESYEQYF. The rearrangement joins TRBV5-6 to TRBJ2-7; the D call of TRBD2 rests on TCRdb alone, since no DNA is present to check it. Germline values: CDR1 SGHDT, CDR2 YYEEEE. The CDR3 length is 15 residues.

The rearrangement joins TRBV5-1 to TRBJ2-3; there is no DNA to check the TCRdb D call of TRBD2. CDR3 length equals 17 residues. Germline CDR1 is SGHRS and CDR2 is YFSETQ. CDR3 in amino acids: CASSLASSGGLTDTQYF.

The chain carries TRBV6-1 and TRBJ2-1; TCRdb indicates TRBD1, and absent DNA this call remains unverified. The germline gives CDR1 MNHNS, CDR2 SASEGT. The CDR3 extends over 15 amino acids. The CDR3 reads CASRNRVGPYNEQFF.